This T cell receptor beta chain appears in the sequencing data of a study of molecular identifiers for immune sequencing clone quantification. V lost 4 bases to trimming and J lost 7 bases; unmatched junction nucleotides: 9. Per the germline V gene, CDR1 is SGHRS and CDR2 is YFSETQ. This CDR3 region has 14 residues. Ten or more counts support this clonotype. For bulk TCR libraries, previously described methods and listed TCR primers were used. MiXCR was run by TCRdb on the PCR reads, yielding one entry per CDR3 protein. The table shows hundreds of thousands of distinct CDR3 sequences, with just under 20% occurring only once. In the sort, naive CD8 T cells were defined as CD8+CD4-CCR7+CD45RA+.

Sample: naive CD8+ T cells from blood, with Jurkat cell RNA spiked in. Subset meaning: FACS-sorted CD8+CD4-CCR7+CD45RA+ naive T cells. The source of this sequence is a human donor in good health. Some libraries in this study had Jurkat cell RNA spiked in. This chain uses TRBV5-1 with TRBJ2-7; TRBD1 agrees at 9 bases. CDR3 coding DNA: TGCGCCAGCAGCCTACCGGGACAGGGTGTAGAGCAGTACTTC. It codes for CASSLPGQGVEQYF.